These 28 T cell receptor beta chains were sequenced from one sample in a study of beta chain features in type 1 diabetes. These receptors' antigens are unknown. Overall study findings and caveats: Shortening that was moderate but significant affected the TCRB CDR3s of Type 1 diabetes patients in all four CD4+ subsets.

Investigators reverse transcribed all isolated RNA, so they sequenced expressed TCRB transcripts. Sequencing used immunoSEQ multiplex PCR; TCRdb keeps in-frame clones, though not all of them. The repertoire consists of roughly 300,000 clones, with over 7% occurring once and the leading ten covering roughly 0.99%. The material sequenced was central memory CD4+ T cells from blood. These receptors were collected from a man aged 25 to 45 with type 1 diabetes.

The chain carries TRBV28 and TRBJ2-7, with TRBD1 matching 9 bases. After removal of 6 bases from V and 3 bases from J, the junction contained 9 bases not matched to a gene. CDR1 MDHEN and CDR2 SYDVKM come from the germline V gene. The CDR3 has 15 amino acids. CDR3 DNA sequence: TGTGCCAGCAGCGACTCCGGGACAGGGAGCTACGAGCAGTACTTC. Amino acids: CASSDSGTGSYEQYF.

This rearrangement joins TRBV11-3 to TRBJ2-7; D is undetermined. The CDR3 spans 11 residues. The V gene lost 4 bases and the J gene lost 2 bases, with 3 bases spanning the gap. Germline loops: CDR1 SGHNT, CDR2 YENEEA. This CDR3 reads CASSSTYEQYF. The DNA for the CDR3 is TGTGCCAGCAGCTCGACCTACGAGCAGTACTTC.

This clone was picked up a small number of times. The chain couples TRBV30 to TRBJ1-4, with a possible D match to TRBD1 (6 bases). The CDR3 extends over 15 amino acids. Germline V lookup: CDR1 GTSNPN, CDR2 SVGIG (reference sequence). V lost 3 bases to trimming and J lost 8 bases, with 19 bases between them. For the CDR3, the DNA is TGTGCCTGGAGGCTACCCTGGGGGGCCAGCGAAAAACTGTTTTTT. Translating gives CAWRLPWGASEKLFF.

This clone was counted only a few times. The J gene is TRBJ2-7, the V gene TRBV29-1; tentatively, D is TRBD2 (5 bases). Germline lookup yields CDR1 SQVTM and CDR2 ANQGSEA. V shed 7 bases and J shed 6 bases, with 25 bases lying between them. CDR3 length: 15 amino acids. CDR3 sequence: CSAGGGEGARGEQYF. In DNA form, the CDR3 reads TGCAGCGCTGGAGGTGGAGAGGGCGCTCGGGGCGAGCAGTACTTC.

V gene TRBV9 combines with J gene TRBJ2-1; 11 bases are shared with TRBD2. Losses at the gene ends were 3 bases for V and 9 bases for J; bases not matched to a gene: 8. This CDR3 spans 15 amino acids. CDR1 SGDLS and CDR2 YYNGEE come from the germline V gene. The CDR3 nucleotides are TGTGCCAGCAGCGGTTTAGCGGGGGGGCTCCTTGAGCAGTTCTTC. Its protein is CASSGLAGGLLEQFF.

CDR3 region: CASSIGRRGGTEAFF. The CDR3 DNA follows: TGTGCCAGTAGTATCGGTCGAAGGGGCGGCACTGAAGCTTTCTTT. The chain employs TRBV19 and TRBJ1-1, with D maybe TRBD1 (5 bases). The CDR3 loop spans 15 amino acids. The ends were cut back, 3 bases at V and 4 bases at J, with 15 bases in the middle. Germline CDR1 reads LNHDA; CDR2 reads SQIVND (reference sequence).

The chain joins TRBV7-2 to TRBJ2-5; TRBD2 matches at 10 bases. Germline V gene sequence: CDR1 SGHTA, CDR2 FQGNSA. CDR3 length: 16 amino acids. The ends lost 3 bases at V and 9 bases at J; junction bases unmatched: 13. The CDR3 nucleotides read TGTGCCAGCAGCTTGTTTCCTAGCGGGGGCCCCCGGGCCCAGTACTTC. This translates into CASSLFPSGGPRAQYF.

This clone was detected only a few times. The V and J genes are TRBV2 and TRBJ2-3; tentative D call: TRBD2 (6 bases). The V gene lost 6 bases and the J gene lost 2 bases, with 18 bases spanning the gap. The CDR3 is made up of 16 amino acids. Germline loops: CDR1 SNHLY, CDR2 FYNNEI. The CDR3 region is CASRVLASVNTDTQYF. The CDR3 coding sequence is TGTGCCAGCAGGGTTCTAGCGAGTGTTAACACAGATACGCAGTATTTT.

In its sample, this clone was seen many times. CDR3: CASSFYRGVNGEQFF. The CDR3 coding sequence is TGTGCCAGCAGTTTTTACAGGGGGGTTAACGGTGAGCAGTTCTTC. The V call is TRBV28, the J call TRBJ2-1; 8 nucleotides match TRBD1. J lost 9 bases, V lost 3 bases, and 10 bases had no gene match. The CDR3 covers 15 residues. The germline CDR1 and CDR2 sequences are MDHEN and SYDVKM. The full variable domain, in which reference TRBV28 and TRBJ2-1 provide the parts outside the CDR3, is DVKVTQSSRYLVKRTGEKVFLECVQDMDHENMFWYRQDPGLGLRLIYFSYDVKMKEKGDIPEGYSVSREKKERFSLILESASTNQTSMYLCASSFYRGVNGEQFFGPGTRLTVL.

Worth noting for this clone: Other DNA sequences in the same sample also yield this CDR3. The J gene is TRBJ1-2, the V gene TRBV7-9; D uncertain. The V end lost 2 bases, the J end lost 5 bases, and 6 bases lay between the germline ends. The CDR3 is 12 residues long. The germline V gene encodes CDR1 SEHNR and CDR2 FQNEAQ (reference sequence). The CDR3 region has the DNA TGTGCCAGCAGCTTAACCGGGTATGGCTACACCTTC. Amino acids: CASSLTGYGYTF.

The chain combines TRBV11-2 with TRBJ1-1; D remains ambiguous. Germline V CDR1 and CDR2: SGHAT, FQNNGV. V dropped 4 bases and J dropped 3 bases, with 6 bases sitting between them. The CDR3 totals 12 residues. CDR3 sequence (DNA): TGTGCCAGCAGCTCCGATTACACTGAAGCTTTCTTT. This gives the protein CASSSDYTEAFF.

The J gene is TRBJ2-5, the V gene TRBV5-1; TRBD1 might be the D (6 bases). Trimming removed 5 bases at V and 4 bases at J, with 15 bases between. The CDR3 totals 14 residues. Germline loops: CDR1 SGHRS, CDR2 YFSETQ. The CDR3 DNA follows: TGCGCCAGCAGGGTAAGGGGGTCACGAGAGACCCAGTACTTC. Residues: CASRVRGSRETQYF.

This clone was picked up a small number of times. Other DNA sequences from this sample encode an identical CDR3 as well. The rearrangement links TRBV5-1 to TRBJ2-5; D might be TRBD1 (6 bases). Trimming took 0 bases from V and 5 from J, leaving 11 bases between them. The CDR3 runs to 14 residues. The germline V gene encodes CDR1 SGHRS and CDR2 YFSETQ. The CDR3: CASSLGAGEETQYF. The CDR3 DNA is TGCGCCAGCAGCTTGGGTGCAGGGGAGGAGACCCAGTACTTC.

CDR3 sequence reads: CASSQDLGTRYSDGDTQYF. The CDR3 DNA is TGCGCCAGCAGCCAAGATCTGGGCACCCGATACTCCGACGGAGATACGCAGTATTTT. The chain employs TRBV4-1 and TRBJ2-3, with unresolved D. Germline V gene lookup returns CDR1 MGHRA and CDR2 YSYEKL. Trimming shortened V by 0 bases and J by 5 bases, and 24 bases separated the two germline ends. The CDR3 is 19 residues long.

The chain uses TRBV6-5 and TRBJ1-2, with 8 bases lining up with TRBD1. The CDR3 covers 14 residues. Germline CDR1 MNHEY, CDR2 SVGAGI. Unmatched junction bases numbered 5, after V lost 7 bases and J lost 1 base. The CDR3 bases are TGTGCCAGCAATCGAGGACAGGGTAACTATGGCTACACCTTC. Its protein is CASNRGQGNYGYTF.

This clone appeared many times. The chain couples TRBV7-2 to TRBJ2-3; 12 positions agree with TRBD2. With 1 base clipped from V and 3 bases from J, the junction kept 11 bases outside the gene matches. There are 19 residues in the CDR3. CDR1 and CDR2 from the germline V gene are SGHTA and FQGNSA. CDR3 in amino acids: CASSLVGRRTSGVTDTQYF. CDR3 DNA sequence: TGTGCCAGCAGCTTAGTCGGGAGACGGACTAGCGGGGTTACAGATACGCAGTATTTT.

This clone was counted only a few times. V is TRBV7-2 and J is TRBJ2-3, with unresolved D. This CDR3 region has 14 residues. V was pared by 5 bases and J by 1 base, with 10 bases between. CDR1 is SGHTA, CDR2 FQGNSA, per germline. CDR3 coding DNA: TGTGCCAGCAGCCCCCGGGCCGGCACAGATACGCAGTATTTT. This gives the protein CASSPRAGTDTQYF.

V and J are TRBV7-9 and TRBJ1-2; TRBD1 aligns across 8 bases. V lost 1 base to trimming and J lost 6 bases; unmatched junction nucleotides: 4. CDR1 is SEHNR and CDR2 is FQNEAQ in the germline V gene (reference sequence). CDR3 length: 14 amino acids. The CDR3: CASSLGTGSHGYTF. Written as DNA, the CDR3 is TGTGCCAGCAGCTTAGGGACAGGGAGTCATGGCTACACCTTC.

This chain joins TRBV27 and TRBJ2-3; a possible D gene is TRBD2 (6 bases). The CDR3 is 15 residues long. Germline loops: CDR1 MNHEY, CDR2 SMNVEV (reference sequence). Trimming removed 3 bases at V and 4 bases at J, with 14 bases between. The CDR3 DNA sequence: TGTGCCAGCAGTTTCTCCGGCGGAGGGTCAGATACGCAGTATTTT. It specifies CASSFSGGGSDTQYF.

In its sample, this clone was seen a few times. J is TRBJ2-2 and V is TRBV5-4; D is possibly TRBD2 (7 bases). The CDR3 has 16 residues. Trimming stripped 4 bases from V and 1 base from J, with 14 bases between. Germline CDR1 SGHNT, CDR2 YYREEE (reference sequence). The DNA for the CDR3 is TGTGCCAGCAGCCGGGCGGGGGCAGAGAACACCGGGGAGCTGTTTTTT. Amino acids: CASSRAGAENTGELFF. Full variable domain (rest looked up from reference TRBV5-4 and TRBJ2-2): ETGVTQSPTHLIKTRGQQVTLRCSSQSGHNTVSWYQQALGQGPQFIFQYYREEENGRGNFPPRFSGLQFPNYSSELNVNALELDDSALYLCASSRAGAENTGELFFGEGSRLTVL.

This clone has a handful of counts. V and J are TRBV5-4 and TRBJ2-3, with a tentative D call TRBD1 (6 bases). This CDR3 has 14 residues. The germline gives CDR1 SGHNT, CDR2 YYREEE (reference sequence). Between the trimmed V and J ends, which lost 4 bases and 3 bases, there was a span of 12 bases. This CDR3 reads CASSLRGATDTQYF. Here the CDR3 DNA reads TGTGCCAGCAGCCTCAGGGGAGCGACAGATACGCAGTATTTT.

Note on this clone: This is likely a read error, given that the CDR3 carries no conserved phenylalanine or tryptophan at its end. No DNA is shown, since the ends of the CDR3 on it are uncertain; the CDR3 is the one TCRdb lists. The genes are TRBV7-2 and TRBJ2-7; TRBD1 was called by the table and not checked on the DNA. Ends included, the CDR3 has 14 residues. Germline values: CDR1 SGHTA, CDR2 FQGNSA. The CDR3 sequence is CASSLEPPGQPSSA.

CDR3 region: CASHIGGRADTQYF. CDR3 nucleotide sequence: TGTGCCAGCCACATCGGGGGCCGCGCAGATACGCAGTATTTT. The V and J genes are TRBV28 and TRBJ2-3, with D tentatively TRBD1 or TRBD2 (6 bases each). V lost 8 bases to trimming and J lost 4 bases, with 16 bases between them. The CDR3 consists of 14 residues. Germline V gene data show CDR1 as MDHEN and CDR2 as SYDVKM.

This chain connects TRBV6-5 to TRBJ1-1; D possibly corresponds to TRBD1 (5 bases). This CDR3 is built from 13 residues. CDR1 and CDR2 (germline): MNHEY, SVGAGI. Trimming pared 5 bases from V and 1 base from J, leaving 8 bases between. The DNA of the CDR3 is TGTGCCAGCAGTCTGGACAAGAACACTGAAGCTTTCTTT. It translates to CASSLDKNTEAFF.

CDR3: CASSYPQESYGYTF. CDR3 bases: TGTGCCAGCAGTTATCCACAGGAGTCCTATGGCTACACCTTC. This sequence joins TRBV6-6 and TRBJ1-2; possibly TRBD1 for D (5 bases). This CDR3 comprises 14 residues. V dropped 3 bases and J dropped 4 bases, with 12 bases sitting between them. The germline V gene encodes CDR1 MNHNY and CDR2 SVGAGI (reference sequence).

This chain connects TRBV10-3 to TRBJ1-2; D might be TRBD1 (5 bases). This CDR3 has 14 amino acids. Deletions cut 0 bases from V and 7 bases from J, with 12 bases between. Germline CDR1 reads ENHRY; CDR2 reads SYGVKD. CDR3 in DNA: TGTGCCATCAGTGAGTCGGCCAGGGATCTTGGCTACACCTTC. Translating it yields CAISESARDLGYTF.

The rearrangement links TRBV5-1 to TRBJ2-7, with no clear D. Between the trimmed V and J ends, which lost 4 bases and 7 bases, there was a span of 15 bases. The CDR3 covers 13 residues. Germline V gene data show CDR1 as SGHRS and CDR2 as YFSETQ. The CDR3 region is CASSPGILREQYF. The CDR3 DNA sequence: TGCGCCAGCAGCCCCGGAATCCTCCGGGAGCAGTACTTC.

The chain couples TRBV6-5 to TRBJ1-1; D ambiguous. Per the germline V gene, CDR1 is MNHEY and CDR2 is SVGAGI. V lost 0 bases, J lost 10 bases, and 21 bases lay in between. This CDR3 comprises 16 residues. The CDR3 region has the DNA TGTGCCAGCAGTTACTCGGGTTACCTCCACTTACAAGGAGCTTTCTTT. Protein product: CASSYSGYLHLQGAFF.